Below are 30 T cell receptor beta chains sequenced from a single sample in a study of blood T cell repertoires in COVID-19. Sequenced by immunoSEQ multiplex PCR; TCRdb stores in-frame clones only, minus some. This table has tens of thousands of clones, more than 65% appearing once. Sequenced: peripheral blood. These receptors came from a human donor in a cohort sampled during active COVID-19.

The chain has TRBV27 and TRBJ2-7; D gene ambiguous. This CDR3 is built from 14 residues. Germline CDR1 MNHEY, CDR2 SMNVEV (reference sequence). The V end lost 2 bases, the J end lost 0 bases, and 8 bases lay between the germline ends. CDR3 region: CASSLAVSSYEQYF. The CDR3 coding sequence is TGTGCCAGCAGTTTAGCGGTTAGCTCCTACGAGCAGTACTTC.

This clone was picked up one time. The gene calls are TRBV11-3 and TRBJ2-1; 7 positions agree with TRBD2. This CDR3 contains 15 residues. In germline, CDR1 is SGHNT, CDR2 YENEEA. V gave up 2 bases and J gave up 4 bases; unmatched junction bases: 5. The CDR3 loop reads CASSLTSGAYNEQFF. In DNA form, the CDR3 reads TGTGCCAGCAGCTTAACGAGCGGGGCATACAATGAGCAGTTCTTC. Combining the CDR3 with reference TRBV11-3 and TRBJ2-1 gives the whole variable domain EAGVVQSPRYKIIEKKQPVAFWCNPISGHNTLYWYLQNLGQGPELLIRYENEEAVDDSQLPKDRFSAERLKGVDSTLKIQPAELGDSAVYLCASSLTSGAYNEQFFGPGTRLTVL.

This CDR3 reads CASRGSGQLVAGNTIYF. In nucleotides, the CDR3 is TGTGCCAGCAGGGGAAGCGGACAGTTAGTGGCTGGAAACACCATATATTTT. This chain links TRBV28 with TRBJ1-3; TRBD1 is a possible D gene (6 bases). The CDR3 totals 17 residues. Germline-derived CDR1 and CDR2 are MDHEN and SYDVKM. With 6 bases removed from V and 2 bases from J, the gap between germline ends came to 20 bases.

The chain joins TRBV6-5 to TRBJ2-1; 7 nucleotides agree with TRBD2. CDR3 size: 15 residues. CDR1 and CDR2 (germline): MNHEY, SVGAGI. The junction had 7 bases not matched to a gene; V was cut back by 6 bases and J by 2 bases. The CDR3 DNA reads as TGTGCCAGCAGGCTTAGCGGGCAAGCCTACAATGAGCAGTTCTTC. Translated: CASRLSGQAYNEQFF.

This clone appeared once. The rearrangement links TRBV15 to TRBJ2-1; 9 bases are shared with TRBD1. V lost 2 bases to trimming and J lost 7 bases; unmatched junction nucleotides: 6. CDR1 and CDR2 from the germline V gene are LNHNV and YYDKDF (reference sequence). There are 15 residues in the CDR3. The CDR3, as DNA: TGTGCCACCAGCAGAACAGGGGGCGCTTTAAATGAGCAGTTCTTC. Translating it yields CATSRTGGALNEQFF.

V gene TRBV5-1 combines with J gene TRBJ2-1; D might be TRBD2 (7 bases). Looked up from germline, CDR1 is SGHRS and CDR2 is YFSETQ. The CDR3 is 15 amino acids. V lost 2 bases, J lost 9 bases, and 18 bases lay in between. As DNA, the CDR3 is TGCGCCAGCAGCTTAGGGGGAGGGCCTCGTAGTGAGCAGTTCTTC. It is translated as CASSLGGGPRSEQFF.

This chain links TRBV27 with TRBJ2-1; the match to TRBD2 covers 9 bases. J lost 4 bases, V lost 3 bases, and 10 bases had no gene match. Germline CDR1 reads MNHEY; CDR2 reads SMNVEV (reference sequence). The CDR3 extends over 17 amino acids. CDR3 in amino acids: CASSFVSGSAAYNEQFF. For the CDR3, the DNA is TGTGCCAGCAGTTTTGTTAGCGGGAGCGCCGCTTACAATGAGCAGTTCTTC.

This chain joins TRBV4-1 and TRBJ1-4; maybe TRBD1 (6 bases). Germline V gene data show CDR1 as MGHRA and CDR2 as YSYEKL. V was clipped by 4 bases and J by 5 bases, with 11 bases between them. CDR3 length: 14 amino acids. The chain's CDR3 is CASSRGQSNEKLFF. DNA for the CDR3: TGCGCCAGCAGCCGGGGGCAATCAAATGAAAAACTGTTTTTT.

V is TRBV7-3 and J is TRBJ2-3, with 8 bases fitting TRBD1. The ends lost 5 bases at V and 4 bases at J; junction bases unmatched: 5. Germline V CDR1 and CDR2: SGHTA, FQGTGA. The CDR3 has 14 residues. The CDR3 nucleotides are TGTGCCAGCAGCCCCGGACAGGGACCAGATACGCAGTATTTT. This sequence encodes CASSPGQGPDTQYF.

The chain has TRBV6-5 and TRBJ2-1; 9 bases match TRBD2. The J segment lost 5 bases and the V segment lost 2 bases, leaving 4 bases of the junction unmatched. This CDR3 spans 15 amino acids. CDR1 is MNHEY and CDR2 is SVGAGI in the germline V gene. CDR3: CASSYGLAGNNEQFF. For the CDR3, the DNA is TGTGCCAGCAGTTACGGGCTAGCGGGGAACAATGAGCAGTTCTTC.

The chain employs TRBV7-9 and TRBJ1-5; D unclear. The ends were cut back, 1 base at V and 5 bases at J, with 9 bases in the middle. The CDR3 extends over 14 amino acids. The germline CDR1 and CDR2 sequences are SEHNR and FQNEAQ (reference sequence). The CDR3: CASSLEQLYQPQHF. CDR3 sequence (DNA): TGTGCCAGCAGCTTAGAACAGCTTTATCAGCCCCAGCATTTT.

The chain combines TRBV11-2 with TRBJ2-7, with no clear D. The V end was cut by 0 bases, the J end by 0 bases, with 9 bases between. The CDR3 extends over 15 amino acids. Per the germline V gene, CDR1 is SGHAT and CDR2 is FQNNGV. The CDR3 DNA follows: TGTGCCAGCAGCTTAGATGATAGGAGCTCCTACGAGCAGTACTTC. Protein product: CASSLDDRSSYEQYF.

DNA of the CDR3: TGCAGCGTTGAAGTCATACAGGGTACCGGGGAGCTGTTTTTT. Protein product: CSVEVIQGTGELFF. The V call is TRBV29-1, the J call TRBJ2-2; TRBD1 is a possible D gene (6 bases). Germline-derived CDR1 and CDR2 are SQVTM and ANQGSEA. This CDR3 is built from 14 residues. Deletions cut 1 base from V and 5 bases from J, with 11 bases between.

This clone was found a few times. CDR3 amino acids: CASSVDRHGANEKLFF. The CDR3 DNA is TGTGCCAGCAGCGTTGATAGACACGGCGCTAATGAAAAACTGTTTTTT. The J gene is TRBJ1-4, the V gene TRBV28; D gene ambiguous. The germline V and J ends were trimmed by 6 bases and 3 bases, with 17 bases remaining between them. The CDR3 length is 16 residues. Germline loops: CDR1 MDHEN, CDR2 SYDVKM.

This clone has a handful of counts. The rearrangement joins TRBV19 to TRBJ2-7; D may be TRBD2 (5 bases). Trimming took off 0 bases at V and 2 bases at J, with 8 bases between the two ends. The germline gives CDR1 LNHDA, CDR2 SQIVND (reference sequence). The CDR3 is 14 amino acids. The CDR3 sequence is CASSIEEGAYEQYF. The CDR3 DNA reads TGTGCCAGTAGTATAGAAGAGGGTGCCTACGAGCAGTACTTC.

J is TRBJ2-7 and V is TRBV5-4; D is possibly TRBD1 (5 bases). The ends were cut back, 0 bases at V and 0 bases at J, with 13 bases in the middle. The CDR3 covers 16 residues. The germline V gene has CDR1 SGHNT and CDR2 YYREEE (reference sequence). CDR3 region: CASSLEPDSTSYEQYF. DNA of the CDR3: TGTGCCAGCAGCTTGGAACCCGACAGTACCTCCTACGAGCAGTACTTC.

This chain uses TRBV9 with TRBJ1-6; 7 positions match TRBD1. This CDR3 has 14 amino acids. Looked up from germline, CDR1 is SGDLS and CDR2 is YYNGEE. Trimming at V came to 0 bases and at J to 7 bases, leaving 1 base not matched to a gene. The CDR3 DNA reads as TGTGCCAGCAGCGTAGAGACAGGGAATTCACCCCTCCACTTT. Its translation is CASSVETGNSPLHF.

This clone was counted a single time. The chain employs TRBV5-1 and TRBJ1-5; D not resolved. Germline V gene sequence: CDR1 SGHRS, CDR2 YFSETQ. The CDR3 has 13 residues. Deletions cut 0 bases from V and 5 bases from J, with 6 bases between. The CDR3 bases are TGCGCCAGCAGCTTGGCCGAGCATCAGCCCCAGCATTTT. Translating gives CASSLAEHQPQHF.

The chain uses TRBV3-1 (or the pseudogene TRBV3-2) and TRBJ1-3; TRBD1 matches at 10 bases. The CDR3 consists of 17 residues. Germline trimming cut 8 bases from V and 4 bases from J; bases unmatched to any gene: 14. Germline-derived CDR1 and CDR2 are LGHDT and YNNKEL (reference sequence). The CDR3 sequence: CASSGQGNRGFGNTIYF. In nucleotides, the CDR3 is TGTGCCAGCTCGGGACAGGGGAACAGGGGCTTCGGAAACACCATATATTTT.

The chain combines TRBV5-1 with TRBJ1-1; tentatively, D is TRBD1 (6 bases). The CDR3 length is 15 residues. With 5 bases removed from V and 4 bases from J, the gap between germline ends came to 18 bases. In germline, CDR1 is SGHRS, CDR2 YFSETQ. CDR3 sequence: CASSSSRGAGTEAFF. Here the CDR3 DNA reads TGCGCCAGCAGTTCCTCGCGGGGGGCCGGCACTGAAGCTTTCTTT. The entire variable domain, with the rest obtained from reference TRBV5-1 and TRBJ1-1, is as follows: KAGVTQTPRYLIKTRGQQVTLSCSPISGHRSVSWYQQTPGQGLQFLFEYFSETQRNKGNFPGRFSGRQFSNSRSEMNVSTLELGDSALYLCASSSSRGAGTEAFFGQGTRLTVV.

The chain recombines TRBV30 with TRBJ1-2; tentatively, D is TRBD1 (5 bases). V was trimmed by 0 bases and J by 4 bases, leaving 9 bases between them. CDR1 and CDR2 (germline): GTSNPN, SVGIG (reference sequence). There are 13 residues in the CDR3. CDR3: CAWSVWGTYGYTF. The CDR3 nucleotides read TGTGCCTGGAGTGTTTGGGGCACCTATGGCTACACCTTC.

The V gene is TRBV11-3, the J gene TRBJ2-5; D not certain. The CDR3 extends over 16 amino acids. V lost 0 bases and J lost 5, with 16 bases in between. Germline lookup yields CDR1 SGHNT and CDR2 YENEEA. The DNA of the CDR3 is TGTGCCAGCAGCTTAGAATTTAGCCCCAATGGGGAGACCCAGTACTTC. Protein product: CASSLEFSPNGETQYF.

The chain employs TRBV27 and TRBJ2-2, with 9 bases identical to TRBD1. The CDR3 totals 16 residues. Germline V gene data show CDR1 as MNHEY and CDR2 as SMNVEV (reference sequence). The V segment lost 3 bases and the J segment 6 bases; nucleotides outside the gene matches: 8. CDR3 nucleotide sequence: TGTGCCAGCAGTTTCTCCGGGACAGGGAGGGCCGGGGAGCTGTTTTTT. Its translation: CASSFSGTGRAGELFF.

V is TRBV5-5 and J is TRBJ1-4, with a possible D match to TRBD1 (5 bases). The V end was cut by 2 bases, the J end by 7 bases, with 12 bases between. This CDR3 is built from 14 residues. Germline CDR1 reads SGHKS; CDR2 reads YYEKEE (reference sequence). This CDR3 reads CASSFSSGGEKLFF. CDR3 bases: TGTGCCAGCAGCTTTTCTTCCGGGGGTGAAAAACTGTTTTTT.

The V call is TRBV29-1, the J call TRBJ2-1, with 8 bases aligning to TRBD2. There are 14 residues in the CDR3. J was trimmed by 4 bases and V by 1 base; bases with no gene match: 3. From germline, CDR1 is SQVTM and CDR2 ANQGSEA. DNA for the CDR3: TGCAGCGTTGAAGGATTAGCGGGGTACAATGAGCAGTTCTTC. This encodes CSVEGLAGYNEQFF.

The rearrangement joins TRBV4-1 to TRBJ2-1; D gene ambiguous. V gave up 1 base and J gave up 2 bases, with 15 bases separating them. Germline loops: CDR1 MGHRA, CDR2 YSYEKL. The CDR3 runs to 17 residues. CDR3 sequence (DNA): TGCGCCAGCAGCCAAGCCGACGAGACTGAAGCCTACAATGAGCAGTTCTTC. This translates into CASSQADETEAYNEQFF.

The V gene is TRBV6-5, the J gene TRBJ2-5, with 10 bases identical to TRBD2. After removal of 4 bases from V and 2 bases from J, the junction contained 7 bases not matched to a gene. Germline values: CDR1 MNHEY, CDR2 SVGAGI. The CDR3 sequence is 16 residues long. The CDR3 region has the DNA TGTGCCAGCAGTTTCGCTAGCGGGAGCGATCAAGAGACCCAGTACTTC. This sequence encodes CASSFASGSDQETQYF.

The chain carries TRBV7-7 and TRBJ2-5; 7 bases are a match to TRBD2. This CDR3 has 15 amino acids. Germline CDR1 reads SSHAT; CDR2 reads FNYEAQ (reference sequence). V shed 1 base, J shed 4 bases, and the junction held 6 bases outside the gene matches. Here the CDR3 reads CASSLDTGGGETQYF. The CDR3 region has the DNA TGTGCCAGCAGCTTAGATACGGGAGGAGGAGAGACCCAGTACTTC.

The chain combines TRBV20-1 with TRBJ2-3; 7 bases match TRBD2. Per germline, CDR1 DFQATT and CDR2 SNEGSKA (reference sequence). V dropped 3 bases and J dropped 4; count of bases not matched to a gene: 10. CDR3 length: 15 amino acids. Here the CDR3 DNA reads TGCAGTGCTAGTTCTTCTAGCGGTGATGCAGATACGCAGTATTTT. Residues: CSASSSSGDADTQYF.

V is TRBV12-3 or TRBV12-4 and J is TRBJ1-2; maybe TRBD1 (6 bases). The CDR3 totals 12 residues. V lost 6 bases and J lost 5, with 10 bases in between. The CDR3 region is CASSSGVYGYTF. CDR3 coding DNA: TGTGCCAGCAGCTCAGGGGTTTATGGCTACACCTTC.